This is a list of T cell receptor beta chains from one sample in a study of T cells after yellow fever vaccination. TCRdb re-derived calls from the 5' RACE reads in MiXCR, one entry per CDR3 protein. The sample consists of 400,000 to 650,000 distinct CDR3 sequences, roughly 22% of them appearing once. The source material was PBMCs, sampled approximately 20 days after the first yellow fever vaccination. The origin of the receptors is a young man who received the YFV17D yellow fever vaccine. Each CDR3 is given with its conserved first and last residue.

len	v_gene	j_gene	CDR3aa
13	TRBV7-7	TRBJ2-3	CASSTTSRDTQYF
15	TRBV7-7	TRBJ2-1	CASSPGTGLVNEQFF
14	TRBV6-5	TRBJ1-1	CASRTRDRSFEAFF
12	TRBV7-9	TRBJ2-5	CASPGGDKTQYF
16	TRBV6-4	TRBJ2-1	CASTIRRGRPYNEQFF
12	TRBV20-1	TRBJ2-5	CSARASGGPQYF
12	TRBV20-1	TRBJ2-5	CSKLGASETQYF
13	TRBV28	TRBJ1-4	CASSSRQNEKLFF
14	TRBV6-2/TRBV6-3	TRBJ1-1	CASSSTGQNTEAFF
15	TRBV6-2/TRBV6-3	TRBJ2-1	CASSRNRGVSDEQFF
13	TRBV18	TRBJ1-2	CASSRGQGGGYTF
15	TRBV4-1	TRBJ1-6	CASSQGQGRDSPLHF
13	TRBV20-1	TRBJ2-1	CSATRGIQNEQFF
15	TRBV6-5	TRBJ2-1	CASSRDPVSYNEQFF
15	TRBV18	TRBJ2-7	CASSHRGSQVPEQYF
16	TRBV27	TRBJ2-6	CASSLWGVSGANVLTF
13	TRBV29-1	TRBJ2-7	CSVVFQNSYEQYF
14	TRBV7-2	TRBJ2-5	CASSQRTGRETQYF
15	TRBV27	TRBJ2-3	CASSLWVGRQDTQYF
14	TRBV11-2	TRBJ1-1	CASSSRAGRTEAFF
14	TRBV9	TRBJ1-4	CASSEQPTNEKLFF
14	TRBV27	TRBJ2-1	CASSPTSGGPEQFF
13	TRBV6-1	TRBJ2-3	CASSGRATDTQYF
15	TRBV6-2/TRBV6-3	TRBJ1-2	CASSYSVRNPYGYTF
16	TRBV5-1	TRBJ2-3	CASSSGLAGDTDTQYF
13	TRBV7-9	TRBJ1-5	CASSAGFYQPQHF
18	TRBV4-3	TRBJ2-3	CASSQDLLAGGRRSTQYF
14	TRBV12-3/TRBV12-4	TRBJ2-3	CASKKRGGEDTQYF
15	TRBV5-1	TRBJ1-1	CASSSDTSSNTEAFF
13	TRBV19	TRBJ2-2	CASSLRATGELFF
13	TRBV7-9	TRBJ2-7	CATPAGVAYEQYF
13	TRBV20-1	TRBJ1-1	CSARSRGTLEAFF
13	TRBV7-2	TRBJ2-5	CASSSYEQETQYF
15	TRBV5-6	TRBJ1-1	CASSLALSGRLPAFF
11	TRBV19	TRBJ2-1	CASSTWTLWFF